These 32 T cell receptor beta chains originate from one sample sequenced in a study of cytomegalovirus exposure and HLA in healthy donors. Using immunoSEQ multiplex PCR, the repertoire was profiled, and TCRdb retains in-frame clones only, with some absent. The data contain approximately 49,000 clones, about 90% of them seen just once; the ten biggest clones take up 1.4% to 1.5%. Sequenced material: PBMCs. Receptors originate from a man aged 18 to 35 in good health and CMV-seronegative.

The chain has TRBV2 and TRBJ2-7, with D possibly matching TRBD1 (6 bases). This CDR3 comprises 15 residues. V dropped 5 bases and J dropped 3 bases, with 17 bases sitting between them. Germline V gene data show CDR1 as SNHLY and CDR2 as FYNNEI. The CDR3 nucleotides are TGTGCCAGCAGTCCAGACAGGCTTACCCACTACGAGCAGTACTTC. This codes for CASSPDRLTHYEQYF. The full variable domain, its missing parts supplied by reference TRBV2 and TRBJ2-7, is EPEVTQTPSHQVTQMGQEVILRCVPISNHLYFYWYRQILGQKVEFLVSFYNNEISEKSEIFDDQFSVERPDGSNFTLKIRSTKLEDSAMYFCASSPDRLTHYEQYFGPGTRLTVT.

The V gene is TRBV6-5, the J gene TRBJ2-7; D is perhaps TRBD1 (5 bases). Germline V lookup: CDR1 MNHEY, CDR2 SVGAGI. This CDR3 region has 14 residues. The germline V and J ends were trimmed by 2 bases and 4 bases, with 12 bases remaining between them. Written as DNA, the CDR3 is TGTGCCAGCAGTTACGACAGTGGGGCGTACGAGCAGTACTTC. This codes for CASSYDSGAYEQYF.

The rearrangement joins TRBV13 to TRBJ2-1; D is perhaps TRBD2 (6 bases). Trimming pared 5 bases from V and 10 bases from J, leaving 12 bases between. Germline V lookup: CDR1 PRHDT, CDR2 FYEKMQ (reference sequence). The CDR3 length is 12 residues. CDR3 in amino acids: CASSPPEGEQFF. CDR3 bases: TGTGCCAGCAGCCCCCCGGAGGGCGAGCAGTTCTTC. Drawing the rest from reference TRBV13 and TRBJ2-1, the complete variable domain is AAGVIQSPRHLIKEKRETATLKCYPIPRHDTVYWYQQGPGQDPQFLISFYEKMQSDKGSIPDRFSAQQFSDYHSELNMSSLELGDSALYFCASSPPEGEQFFGPGTRLTVL.

This clone was recorded once. V and J are TRBV6-5 and TRBJ2-5; D call uncertain. The CDR3 extends over 14 amino acids. Trimming stripped 2 bases from V and 7 bases from J, with 14 bases between. Germline CDR1 is MNHEY and CDR2 is SVGAGI. CDR3 protein: CASSYAVETGTQYF. In DNA form, the CDR3 reads TGTGCCAGCAGTTACGCAGTCGAAACGGGGACCCAGTACTTC.

The chain joins TRBV5-5 to TRBJ1-5; TRBD1 aligns across 7 bases. CDR1 and CDR2 (germline): SGHKS, YYEKEE (reference sequence). This CDR3 has 16 residues. V shed 4 bases, J shed 7 bases, and the junction held 14 bases outside the gene matches. CDR3 protein: CASSQEPTGLGQPQHF. In nucleotides, the CDR3 is TGTGCCAGCAGCCAAGAGCCGACAGGGTTGGGCCAGCCCCAGCATTTT.

The rearrangement joins TRBV4-2 to TRBJ2-2, with 8 bases fitting TRBD2. Germline CDR1 is LGHNA and CDR2 is YNFKEQ. The V and J ends lost 2 bases and 4 bases, in that order; junction bases with no gene match: 3. The CDR3 totals 15 residues. CDR3 protein: CASSQSGSSTGELFF. The CDR3 bases are TGTGCCAGCAGCCAAAGCGGGAGTAGCACCGGGGAGCTGTTTTTT.

The gene calls are TRBV9 and TRBJ1-2; D is uncertain. Trimming removed 3 bases from V and 8 bases from J, with 17 bases in between. The CDR3 has 14 amino acids. The germline CDR1 and CDR2 sequences are SGDLS and YYNGEE. CDR3 amino acids: CASSAEPAAGGYTF. For the CDR3, the DNA is TGTGCCAGCAGCGCAGAACCAGCGGCCGGGGGCTACACCTTC.

This chain links TRBV18 with TRBJ1-1, with 7 bases matching TRBD1. The V and J ends lost 5 bases and 0 bases, in that order; junction bases with no gene match: 6. Looked up from germline, CDR1 is KGHSH and CDR2 is LQKENI. The CDR3 consists of 15 residues. The CDR3 nucleotides read TGTGCCAGCTCAAAACAGGGGAACCTGAACACTGAAGCTTTCTTT. It translates to CASSKQGNLNTEAFF.

The rearrangement joins TRBV19 to TRBJ2-1; 9 bases align to TRBD1. V shed 5 bases and J 4 bases; nucleotides not matched to a gene: 6. Germline-derived CDR1 and CDR2 are LNHDA and SQIVND (reference sequence). The CDR3 length is 15 residues. The CDR3, as DNA: TGTGCCAGTAGTGAACCGGGACAGGGATACAATGAGCAGTTCTTC. Encoded protein: CASSEPGQGYNEQFF.

The chain carries TRBV4-1 and TRBJ2-7; tentative D call: TRBD1 (6 bases). The CDR3 sequence is 13 residues long. CDR1 and CDR2 from the germline V gene are MGHRA and YSYEKL. Trimming pared 4 bases from V and 4 bases from J, leaving 11 bases between. The CDR3 nucleotides read TGCGCCAGCAGCCGAAGCACAGGGTACGAGCAGTACTTC. Translated, it gives CASSRSTGYEQYF.

The rearrangement joins TRBV18 to TRBJ1-4; D not resolved. CDR3 length: 16 amino acids. Looked up from germline, CDR1 is KGHSH and CDR2 is LQKENI. Trimming removed 4 bases at V and 4 bases at J, with 16 bases between. In DNA, the CDR3 is TGTGCCAGCTCACGTGACGAAACAGACCGTAATGAAAAACTGTTTTTT. This translates into CASSRDETDRNEKLFF.

J is TRBJ2-1 and V is TRBV30, with a weak D call TRBD1 (6 bases). Germline V CDR1 and CDR2: GTSNPN, SVGIG (reference sequence). Trimming took off 3 bases at V and 7 bases at J, with 13 bases between the two ends. This CDR3 has 13 residues. In DNA form, the CDR3 reads TGTGCCTGGAGAACGGACAGCATTAATGAGCAGTTCTTC. This codes for CAWRTDSINEQFF.

This rearrangement joins TRBV5-1 to TRBJ1-2, with 9 bases fitting TRBD1. CDR1 and CDR2 from the germline V gene are SGHRS and YFSETQ. After removal of 6 bases from V and 4 bases from J, the junction contained 7 bases not matched to a gene. This CDR3 spans 14 amino acids. CDR3 residues: CASKLTGGIYGYTF. The CDR3 DNA sequence: TGCGCCAGCAAATTAACAGGGGGCATCTATGGCTACACCTTC.

The V call is TRBV4-3, the J call TRBJ2-2; 9 bases are shared with TRBD2. CDR1 is LGHNA, CDR2 YSLEER, per germline. Trimming took 1 base from V and 4 from J; bases not matched to a gene: 4. This CDR3 is built from 16 residues. DNA of the CDR3: TGCGCCAGCAGCCAAGTAGCGGGAGCAACCACCGGGGAGCTGTTTTTT. It codes for CASSQVAGATTGELFF.

V is TRBV28 and J is TRBJ1-4; D ambiguous. CDR3 length: 17 residues. Trimming cost V 6 bases and J 4 bases, with 21 bases left between them. The germline CDR1 and CDR2 sequences are MDHEN and SYDVKM. The CDR3 protein is CASSGGMGGLSNEKLFF. CDR3 coding DNA: TGTGCCAGCAGCGGTGGTATGGGAGGGCTTAGTAATGAAAAACTGTTTTTT. Supplemented by reference TRBV28 and TRBJ1-4, the full variable domain reads DVKVTQSSRYLVKRTGEKVFLECVQDMDHENMFWYRQDPGLGLRLIYFSYDVKMKEKGDIPEGYSVSREKKERFSLILESASTNQTSMYLCASSGGMGGLSNEKLFFGSGTQLSVL.

The rearrangement links TRBV5-1 to TRBJ2-5; 10 bases map to TRBD2. Germline loops: CDR1 SGHRS, CDR2 YFSETQ. This CDR3 has 16 residues. After removal of 2 bases from V and 3 bases from J, the junction contained 7 bases not matched to a gene. The CDR3 bases are TGCGCCAGCAGCTTACGAGGACTAGCGGATAAAGAGACCCAGTACTTC. Protein: CASSLRGLADKETQYF. Full variable domain (rest looked up from reference TRBV5-1 and TRBJ2-5): KAGVTQTPRYLIKTRGQQVTLSCSPISGHRSVSWYQQTPGQGLQFLFEYFSETQRNKGNFPGRFSGRQFSNSRSEMNVSTLELGDSALYLCASSLRGLADKETQYFGPGTRLLVL.

CDR3 residues: CASSFLGHRVGEQYF. In DNA, the CDR3 is TGTGCCAGCAGCTTTCTGGGACACCGAGTGGGTGAGCAGTACTTC. V is TRBV7-8 and J is TRBJ2-7, with D perhaps TRBD1 (6 bases). This CDR3 is 15 amino acids long. CDR1 and CDR2 (germline): SGHVS, FQNEAQ. V was pared by 3 bases and J by 7 bases, with 19 bases between.

CDR3 coding DNA: TGTGCCAGCAGTCGCGGTCGCAATGAGCAGTTCTTC. It encodes CASSRGRNEQFF. V gene TRBV28 combines with J gene TRBJ2-1; D gene ambiguous. The germline CDR1 and CDR2 sequences are MDHEN and SYDVKM. This CDR3 comprises 12 residues. V lost 5 bases, J lost 6 bases, and 8 bases lay in between.

The chain joins TRBV7-6 to TRBJ2-5; 9 nucleotides agree with TRBD2. The V and J ends lost 0 bases and 3 bases, in that order; junction bases with no gene match: 5. There are 16 residues in the CDR3. The germline V gene has CDR1 SGHVS and CDR2 FNYEAQ. The DNA for the CDR3 is TGTGCCAGCAGCTTAGCTCGCCTAGCGGGAAAAGAGACCCAGTACTTC. Translated: CASSLARLAGKETQYF.

A single count supports this clone. The chain uses TRBV4-2 and TRBJ2-2; 14 bases are a match to TRBD2. CDR1 and CDR2 from the germline V gene are LGHNA and YNFKEQ. The V segment lost 1 base and the J segment 4 bases; nucleotides outside the gene matches: 5. CDR3 size: 18 residues. The CDR3 protein is CASSQGLAGGRGTGELFF. Written as DNA, the CDR3 is TGTGCCAGCAGCCAAGGACTAGCGGGAGGGCGGGGCACCGGGGAGCTGTTTTTT.

This clone was recorded only once. The V call is TRBV13, the J call TRBJ2-5; D might be TRBD1 (5 bases). Germline lookup yields CDR1 PRHDT and CDR2 FYEKMQ (reference sequence). Trimming took 8 bases from V and 2 from J, leaving 6 bases between them. The CDR3 extends over 11 amino acids. For the CDR3, the DNA is TGTGCCAGCGGACAACAAGAGACCCAGTACTTC. As protein: CASGQQETQYF.

The genes are TRBV13 and TRBJ2-1; 7 positions match TRBD2. This CDR3 is built from 15 residues. V lost 2 bases, J lost 8 bases, and 9 bases stayed unmatched. Looked up from germline, CDR1 is PRHDT and CDR2 is FYEKMQ (reference sequence). CDR3 in amino acids: CASSLRGRARYEQFF. Here the CDR3 DNA reads TGTGCCAGCAGCTTACGTGGGAGGGCCAGGTATGAGCAGTTCTTC.

The J gene is TRBJ2-7, the V gene TRBV11-2, with 10 nucleotides matching TRBD1. This CDR3 contains 14 residues. With V trimmed by 6 bases and J by 4 bases, 6 bases remained unmatched. Germline-derived CDR1 and CDR2 are SGHAT and FQNNGV. The CDR3 nucleotides read TGTGCCAGCAGAACCGGGACAGGGGTTTACGAGCAGTACTTC. Translated, it gives CASRTGTGVYEQYF.

The CDR3 bases are TGTGCCAGCAGCATAGGTGGAGGTAACACCGGGGAGCTGTTTTTT. Residues: CASSIGGGNTGELFF. This rearrangement joins TRBV7-9 to TRBJ2-2, with D possibly TRBD2 on 5 matching bases. Germline V CDR1 and CDR2: SEHNR, FQNEAQ (reference sequence). V shed 5 bases and J shed 2 bases, with 12 bases lying between them. There are 15 residues in the CDR3. Full variable domain (rest looked up from reference TRBV7-9 and TRBJ2-2): DTGVSQNPRHKITKRGQNVTFRCDPISEHNRLYWYRQTLGQGPEFLTYFQNEAQLEKSRLLSDRFSAERPKGSFSTLEIQRTEQGDSAMYLCASSIGGGNTGELFFGEGSRLTVL.

The genes are TRBV19 and TRBJ2-6; 9 bases align to TRBD2. Looked up from germline, CDR1 is LNHDA and CDR2 is SQIVND (reference sequence). The CDR3 sequence is 17 residues long. With V trimmed by 7 bases and J by 0 bases, 7 bases remained unmatched. Written as DNA, the CDR3 is TGTGCCAGTAACCTAGCGGGGACCCACTCTGGGGCCAACGTCCTGACTTTC. This translates into CASNLAGTHSGANVLTF.

Concerning this clone itself: The sample carries other DNA sequences with the same CDR3. The chain joins TRBV30 to TRBJ1-5; D remains unclear. CDR1 is GTSNPN, CDR2 SVGIG, per germline (reference sequence). V shed 0 bases and J shed 2 bases, with 5 bases lying between them. The CDR3 consists of 13 residues. CDR3 region: CAWSVGGNQPQHF. As DNA, the CDR3 is TGTGCCTGGAGTGTCGGTGGCAATCAGCCCCAGCATTTT.

V usage is TRBV7-9 and J usage is TRBJ2-7; 10 nucleotides agree with TRBD2. After removal of 5 bases from V and 2 bases from J, the junction contained 6 bases not matched to a gene. The CDR3 is made up of 15 amino acids. Germline assignment: CDR1 SEHNR and CDR2 FQNEAQ (reference sequence). The CDR3 sequence: CASSPAGGPAYEQYF. The CDR3 bases are TGTGCCAGCAGCCCAGCGGGAGGGCCCGCCTACGAGCAGTACTTC. The full variable domain, completed using reference TRBV7-9 and TRBJ2-7, is DTGVSQNPRHKITKRGQNVTFRCDPISEHNRLYWYRQTLGQGPEFLTYFQNEAQLEKSRLLSDRFSAERPKGSFSTLEIQRTEQGDSAMYLCASSPAGGPAYEQYFGPGTRLTVT.

The chain couples TRBV5-1 to TRBJ2-3, with D unresolved. From germline, CDR1 is SGHRS and CDR2 YFSETQ. This CDR3 is 17 amino acids long. Trimming pared 0 bases from V and 7 bases from J, leaving 21 bases between. This CDR3 is CASSLGSSGEVANTQYF. The CDR3 DNA follows: TGCGCCAGCAGCTTGGGTTCGTCTGGCGAGGTAGCAAATACGCAGTATTTT.

Here the CDR3 DNA reads TGTGCCTGGAGTGAGGCCAGCGGGAGTAGGAATGAGCAGTTCTTC. Amino acid sequence: CAWSEASGSRNEQFF. This chain connects TRBV30 to TRBJ2-1, with 8 bases matching TRBD2. The CDR3 is made up of 15 amino acids. Trimming took 1 base from V and 7 from J; bases not matched to a gene: 9. The germline V gene encodes CDR1 GTSNPN and CDR2 SVGIG (reference sequence).

The chain employs TRBV30 and TRBJ2-7; TRBD2 aligns across 8 bases. This CDR3 contains 15 residues. Germline values: CDR1 GTSNPN, CDR2 SVGIG (reference sequence). V lost 4 bases, J lost 3 bases, and 11 bases stayed unmatched. The CDR3 protein is CAWMGPGLGGYEQYF. The CDR3, as DNA: TGTGCCTGGATGGGGCCGGGACTAGGGGGCTACGAGCAGTACTTC. Filled out from reference TRBV30 and TRBJ2-7, the complete variable domain reads SQTIHQWPATLVQPVGSPLSLECTVEGTSNPNLYWYRQAAGRGLQLLFYSVGIGQISSEVPQNLSASRPQDRQFILSSKKLLLSDSGFYLCAWMGPGLGGYEQYFGPGTRLTVT.

The chain recombines TRBV28 with TRBJ2-7, with 8 bases fitting TRBD1. V lost 8 bases, J lost 3 bases, and 12 bases stayed unmatched. CDR1 and CDR2 from the germline V gene are MDHEN and SYDVKM. This CDR3 has 15 amino acids. The CDR3 sequence is CASRRSGTGHYEQYF. Here the CDR3 DNA reads TGTGCCAGCCGCCGATCCGGGACAGGTCACTACGAGCAGTACTTC.

The chain has TRBV6-6 and TRBJ2-6, with D perhaps matching TRBD1 (5 bases). The V end was cut by 3 bases, the J end by 4 bases, with 10 bases between. CDR1 is MNHNY, CDR2 SVGAGI, per germline (reference sequence). This CDR3 is 15 amino acids long. In nucleotides, the CDR3 is TGTGCCAGCAGTTATGGGGCCGCGGGGGCCAACGTCCTGACTTTC. Translating it yields CASSYGAAGANVLTF.